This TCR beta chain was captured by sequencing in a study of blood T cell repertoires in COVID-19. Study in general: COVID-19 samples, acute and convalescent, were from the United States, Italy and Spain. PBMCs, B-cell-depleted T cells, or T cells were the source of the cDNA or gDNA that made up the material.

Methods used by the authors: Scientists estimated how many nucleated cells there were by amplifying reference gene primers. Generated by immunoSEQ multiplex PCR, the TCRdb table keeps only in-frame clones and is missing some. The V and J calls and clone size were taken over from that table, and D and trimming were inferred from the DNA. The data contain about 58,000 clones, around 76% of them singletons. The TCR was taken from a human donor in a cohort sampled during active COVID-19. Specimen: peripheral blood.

In nucleotides, the CDR3 is TGTGCCAGCAGCCCCGTGGTAGTGACAGGGACTAATGAAAAACTGTTTTTT. Its translation: CASSPVVVTGTNEKLFF. The chain has TRBV3-1 (or the pseudogene TRBV3-2) and TRBJ1-4; 7 positions match TRBD1. V dropped 4 bases and J dropped 2; count of bases not matched to a gene: 10. This CDR3 has 17 amino acids. The germline gives CDR1 LGHDT, CDR2 YNNKEL (reference sequence).